Presented here are 32 T cell receptor beta chains from one specimen sequenced in a study of T-cell reconstitution after alpha-beta-depleted transplantation in children. Using unique molecular identifiers, the investigators prepared the TCRbeta library. One entry per CDR3 protein results from TCRdb running MiXCR on the PCR reads. The data hold some 500,000 distinct CDR3 sequences, with about 18% observed a single time. Sequencing used PBMCs from the stem cell graft donor, obtained from the stem cell graft. The source of these receptors is a human donor who donated a stem cell graft to a child with acute lymphoblastic leukemia.

At least ten counts were recorded for this clonotype. The chain carries TRBV28 and TRBJ2-6, with no clear D. Trimming cost V 2 bases and J 1 base, with 9 bases left between them. This CDR3 comprises 16 residues. Germline CDR1 and CDR2: MDHEN and SYDVKM. This CDR3 is CASSLIGQSGANVLTF. CDR3 nucleotide sequence: TGTGCCAGCAGTTTAATAGGGCAGTCTGGGGCCAACGTCCTGACTTTC. The whole variable domain, filled in from reference TRBV28 and TRBJ2-6, reads DVKVTQSSRYLVKRTGEKVFLECVQDMDHENMFWYRQDPGLGLRLIYFSYDVKMKEKGDIPEGYSVSREKKERFSLILESASTNQTSMYLCASSLIGQSGANVLTFGAGSRLTVL.

The genes are TRBV28 and TRBJ1-5; 7 positions agree with TRBD1. V shed 10 bases and J 0 bases; nucleotides not matched to a gene: 6. The CDR3 is 14 amino acids. Germline values: CDR1 MDHEN, CDR2 SYDVKM. The CDR3 reads CATKQGYSNQPQHF. As DNA, the CDR3 is TGTGCCACCAAACAGGGGTATAGCAATCAGCCCCAGCATTTT.

V usage is TRBV6-1 and J usage is TRBJ2-1; D perhaps matches TRBD1 (6 bases). Trimming pared 4 bases from V and 5 bases from J, leaving 15 bases between. The germline gives CDR1 MNHNS, CDR2 SASEGT. This CDR3 is 15 amino acids long. CDR3 region: CASSGYSDSHNEQFF. DNA for the CDR3: TGTGCCAGCAGTGGATATTCGGACAGCCACAATGAGCAGTTCTTC.

Regarding this clonotype: A read error is possible here, since a much larger clone lies one base away. V is TRBV29-1 and J is TRBJ2-2; no firm D call. With 3 bases removed from V and 1 base from J, the gap between germline ends came to 12 bases. The CDR3 contains 15 residues. Germline V gene sequence: CDR1 SQVTM, CDR2 ANQGSEA. CDR3 loop: CSVERSAGNTGELFF. CDR3 in DNA: TGCAGCGTTGAGAGGTCCGCCGGGAACACCGGGGAGCTGTTTTTT.

This clonotype has more than one count but fewer than ten. The chain has TRBV19 and TRBJ1-1; D might be TRBD1 (5 bases). CDR1 is LNHDA and CDR2 is SQIVND in the germline V gene (reference sequence). CDR3 length: 12 residues. Trimming took 3 bases from V and 7 from J, leaving 9 bases between them. CDR3 in amino acids: CASSIGHIEAFF. DNA of the CDR3: TGTGCCAGTAGTATTGGACATATTGAAGCTTTCTTT.

This clonotype was detected a few times. The DNA of the CDR3 is TGTGCCAGCAGTCTGAGAGCTGAAGCTTTCTTT. The encoded protein is CASSLRAEAFF. The chain is built from TRBV28 and TRBJ1-1; no clear D. Trimming left V 5 bases short and J 6 bases short, with 7 bases between. Germline V CDR1 and CDR2: MDHEN, SYDVKM. This CDR3 spans 11 amino acids.

This clonotype has just a few counts. This chain uses TRBV5-5 with TRBJ1-2; possibly TRBD1 for D (5 bases). Germline values: CDR1 SGHKS, CDR2 YYEKEE (reference sequence). The CDR3 is 15 amino acids. Trimming cost V 4 bases and J 0 bases, with 13 bases left between them. The chain's CDR3 is CASSLRDRANYGYTF. DNA for the CDR3: TGTGCCAGCAGCCTCCGGGACCGAGCTAACTATGGCTACACCTTC.

The rearrangement uses TRBV20-1 and TRBJ2-1, with 11 bases lining up with TRBD2. The CDR3 length is 14 residues. The germline CDR1 and CDR2 sequences are DFQATT and SNEGSKA (reference sequence). With 6 bases clipped from V and 5 bases from J, the junction kept 6 bases outside the gene matches. CDR3 region: CSAKGTSGDNEQFF. Here the CDR3 DNA reads TGCAGTGCAAAAGGGACTAGCGGTGACAATGAGCAGTTCTTC.

The gene calls are TRBV7-2 and TRBJ2-3; 8 nucleotides line up with TRBD1. Germline assignment: CDR1 SGHTA and CDR2 FQGNSA. V lost 4 bases to trimming and J lost 5 bases; unmatched junction nucleotides: 8. The CDR3 loop spans 15 amino acids. The CDR3 protein is CASSSTGVGGDTQYF. For the CDR3, the DNA is TGTGCCAGCAGCTCGACAGGGGTTGGTGGAGATACGCAGTATTTT.

V and J are TRBV11-2 and TRBJ2-2, with D maybe TRBD2 (6 bases). Deletions cut 5 bases from V and 5 bases from J, with 21 bases between. The CDR3 consists of 17 residues. Germline-derived CDR1 and CDR2 are SGHAT and FQNNGV. DNA of the CDR3: TGTGCCAGCAGCCCGGGTCCGGTCGGGAGACGAACCGGGGAGCTGTTTTTT. Translating it yields CASSPGPVGRRTGELFF. The whole variable domain, remainder taken from reference TRBV11-2 and TRBJ2-2, is EAGVAQSPRYKIIEKRQSVAFWCNPISGHATLYWYQQILGQGPKLLIQFQNNGVVDDSQLPKDRFSAERLKGVDSTLKIQPAKLEDSAVYLCASSPGPVGRRTGELFFGEGSRLTVL.

The rearrangement joins TRBV5-1 to TRBJ1-2; TRBD1 might be the D (6 bases). With 0 bases removed from V and 0 bases from J, the gap between germline ends came to 9 bases. The germline CDR1 and CDR2 sequences are SGHRS and YFSETQ. The CDR3 extends over 15 amino acids. In DNA, the CDR3 is TGCGCCAGCAGCTTGGCGGGGGCCCCTAACTATGGCTACACCTTC. Translation gives CASSLAGAPNYGYTF.

The chain combines TRBV7-9 with TRBJ2-3; D gene ambiguous. CDR3 size: 12 residues. Germline V gives CDR1 SEHNR, CDR2 FQNEAQ (reference sequence). Trimming removed 4 bases from V and 3 bases from J, with 5 bases in between. CDR3 sequence: CASSSWTDTQYF. The DNA of the CDR3 is TGTGCCAGCAGCTCGTGGACAGATACGCAGTATTTT. Full variable domain (outside the CDR3, taken from reference TRBV7-9 and TRBJ2-3): DTGVSQNPRHKITKRGQNVTFRCDPISEHNRLYWYRQTLGQGPEFLTYFQNEAQLEKSRLLSDRFSAERPKGSFSTLEIQRTEQGDSAMYLCASSSWTDTQYFGPGTRLTVL.

This clonotype appeared a few times. The chain combines TRBV10-3 with TRBJ2-1; 9 positions agree with TRBD2. Looked up from germline, CDR1 is ENHRY and CDR2 is SYGVKD. This CDR3 spans 15 amino acids. J was trimmed by 8 bases and V by 6 bases; bases with no gene match: 11. The CDR3 protein is CAISAGAGGIDEQFF. CDR3 coding DNA: TGTGCCATCAGCGCGGGGGCGGGAGGGATAGATGAGCAGTTCTTC.

Only a few counts were recorded for this clonotype. The chain carries TRBV12-3 or TRBV12-4 and TRBJ2-2; D uncertain. V was shortened by 7 bases and J by 5 bases, with 11 bases between the two germline ends. This CDR3 comprises 13 residues. The CDR3 sequence is CASTTTLTGELFF. CDR3 sequence (DNA): TGTGCCAGCACTACGACTTTGACCGGGGAGCTGTTTTTT.

The genes are TRBV5-1 and TRBJ1-1; 8 positions match TRBD1. Germline loops: CDR1 SGHRS, CDR2 YFSETQ. Unmatched junction bases numbered 7, after V lost 3 bases and J lost 0 bases. This CDR3 has 16 residues. This CDR3 is CASSSGDRGLNTEAFF. CDR3 nucleotide sequence: TGCGCCAGCAGCTCGGGAGACAGGGGACTGAACACTGAAGCTTTCTTT.

This clonotype was seen a few times. This chain links TRBV5-5 with TRBJ2-7, with D possibly being TRBD1 or TRBD2 (6 bases each). V was trimmed by 0 bases and J by 3 bases, leaving 13 bases between them. The V gene's germline CDR1 is SGHKS and CDR2 YYEKEE (reference sequence). The CDR3 consists of 15 residues. In nucleotides, the CDR3 is TGTGCCAGCAGCTTGGTGACCGGGGGCTACTACGAGCAGTACTTC. It is translated as CASSLVTGGYYEQYF.

This clonotype was counted only a few times. The chain carries TRBV20-1 and TRBJ2-1, with D maybe TRBD2 (5 bases). The CDR3 has 13 residues. V was cut by 7 bases and J by 7 bases, with 17 bases left in between. Germline CDR1 and CDR2: DFQATT and SNEGSKA (reference sequence). The CDR3 region has the DNA TGCAGTGTCGCGACGGGCTGGGAGAATGAGCAGTTCTTC. Its protein is CSVATGWENEQFF.

Only a few counts were recorded for this clonotype. The chain links TRBV10-3 to TRBJ2-7; 8 nucleotides agree with TRBD2. The CDR3 extends over 14 amino acids. V gave up 8 bases and J gave up 0 bases; unmatched junction bases: 6. Germline V lookup: CDR1 ENHRY, CDR2 SYGVKD. CDR3 bases: TGTGCCATCGGGATAGCGGGGAACTCCTACGAGCAGTACTTC. Its translation: CAIGIAGNSYEQYF.

This clonotype showed up just a few times. CDR3 protein: CASRRQGANNSPLHF. As DNA, the CDR3 is TGTGCCAGCAGAAGACAGGGGGCTAATAATTCACCCCTCCACTTT. This sequence joins TRBV12-3 or TRBV12-4 and TRBJ1-6; 10 bases align to TRBD1. The CDR3 length is 15 residues. The trim removed 6 bases at V and 5 bases at J, leaving 4 bases unmatched.

The chain combines TRBV15 with TRBJ2-1, with D uncertain. This CDR3 has 13 residues. In germline, CDR1 is LNHNV, CDR2 YYDKDF (reference sequence). V lost 1 base to trimming and J lost 10 bases, with 11 bases between them. CDR3 region: CATSRGKGIEQFF. The CDR3 coding sequence is TGTGCCACCAGCAGAGGGAAGGGAATCGAGCAGTTCTTC. The whole variable domain, filled in from reference TRBV15 and TRBJ2-1, reads DAMVIQNPRYQVTQFGKPVTLSCSQTLNHNVMYWYQQKSSQAPKLLFHYYDKDFNNEADTPDNFQSRRPNTSFCFLDIRSPGLGDTAMYLCATSRGKGIEQFFGPGTRLTVL.

The chain recombines TRBV27 with TRBJ2-2; D remains ambiguous. With 4 bases removed from V and 3 bases from J, the gap between germline ends came to 12 bases. The CDR3 extends over 15 amino acids. CDR1 MNHEY and CDR2 SMNVEV come from the germline V gene (reference sequence). Here the CDR3 reads CASSSLLRHTGELFF. The CDR3 DNA is TGTGCCAGCAGTTCTTTGCTCCGACACACCGGGGAGCTGTTTTTT.

This clonotype appeared a single time. V gene TRBV6-6 combines with J gene TRBJ1-2, with D possibly TRBD1 on 5 matching bases. The CDR3 is 13 amino acids. Germline CDR1 MNHNY, CDR2 SVGAGI (reference sequence). Trimming removed 10 bases at V and 0 bases at J, with 12 bases between. CDR3 DNA: TGTGCCAAATCGAAGGGGTCTAACTATGGCTACACCTTC. Its protein product is CAKSKGSNYGYTF.

This chain uses TRBV20-1 with TRBJ2-1; no definite D call. The CDR3 is 16 amino acids. Looked up from germline, CDR1 is DFQATT and CDR2 is SNEGSKA (reference sequence). The V end was cut by 0 bases, the J end by 1 base, with 13 bases between. CDR3: CSARDRGLGSYNEQFF. For the CDR3, the DNA is TGCAGTGCTAGAGATCGTGGGTTGGGGTCCTACAATGAGCAGTTCTTC.

In its sample, this clonotype was seen a few times. The chain employs TRBV5-1 and TRBJ2-3; 7 bases fit TRBD1. V dropped 4 bases and J dropped 3; count of bases not matched to a gene: 5. The CDR3 length is 14 residues. Germline CDR1 is SGHRS and CDR2 is YFSETQ. The CDR3 spells CASSITGQTDTQYF. The DNA for the CDR3 is TGCGCCAGCAGCATCACGGGACAGACAGATACGCAGTATTTT.

J is TRBJ2-7 and V is TRBV10-3; TRBD2 might be the D (5 bases). The CDR3 has 14 amino acids. The germline gives CDR1 ENHRY, CDR2 SYGVKD. V was clipped by 6 bases and J by 3 bases, with 15 bases between them. CDR3 loop: CAIRWEIGGYEQYF. The CDR3 DNA reads as TGTGCCATCAGGTGGGAGATTGGAGGCTACGAGCAGTACTTC.

V and J are TRBV4-1 and TRBJ2-3, with 8 bases lining up with TRBD2. Trimming took 1 base from V and 5 from J; bases not matched to a gene: 11. CDR3 length equals 17 residues. The germline gives CDR1 MGHRA, CDR2 YSYEKL. The CDR3: CASSQGVASGSVDTQYF. Written as DNA, the CDR3 is TGCGCCAGCAGCCAAGGTGTCGCTAGCGGGTCCGTAGATACGCAGTATTTT.

This clonotype was recorded a few times. This chain links TRBV15 with TRBJ2-1, with 11 bases lining up with TRBD2. The ends lost 4 bases at V and 7 bases at J; junction bases unmatched: 9. CDR1 and CDR2 from the germline V gene are LNHNV and YYDKDF (reference sequence). The CDR3 runs to 16 residues. CDR3 DNA: TGTGCCACCAGCAATAGCGGGAGGGCCGTAGGGAATGAGCAGTTCTTC. Protein sequence: CATSNSGRAVGNEQFF.

The chain recombines TRBV29-1 with TRBJ1-1, with D unclear. V was trimmed by 8 bases and J by 5 bases, leaving 18 bases between them. The CDR3 loop spans 13 amino acids. Per germline, CDR1 SQVTM and CDR2 ANQGSEA. The CDR3 coding sequence is TGCAGCTTCCTCGCGGGTAGTAATACTGAAGCTTTCTTT. Protein product: CSFLAGSNTEAFF. Looking up the rest from reference TRBV29-1 and TRBJ1-1 gives the full variable domain: SAVISQKPSRDICQRGTSLTIQCQVDSQVTMMFWYRQQPGQSLTLIATANQGSEATYESGFVIDKFPISRPNLTFSTLTVSNMSPEDSSIYLCSFLAGSNTEAFFGQGTRLTVV.

This CDR3 reads CSARGPARRGTQYF. CDR3 sequence (DNA): TGCAGTGCTAGAGGCCCCGCCAGGAGAGGCACCCAGTACTTC. The V gene is TRBV20-1, the J gene TRBJ2-5; D remains unclear. The CDR3 is made up of 14 amino acids. Germline loops: CDR1 DFQATT, CDR2 SNEGSKA (reference sequence). V lost 1 base and J 8 bases, leaving 17 bases between the germline ends.

The V and J genes are TRBV5-1 and TRBJ2-7, with TRBD2 matching over 15 bases. CDR3 size: 17 residues. Per germline, CDR1 SGHRS and CDR2 YFSETQ. V trimming: 3 bases; J trimming: 4 bases; junction bases outside the gene matches: 8. The CDR3: CASSWASGLAGGYEQYF. The CDR3 nucleotides are TGCGCCAGCAGCTGGGCATCGGGACTAGCGGGAGGATACGAGCAGTACTTC.

The chain carries TRBV6-1 and TRBJ1-2; D possibly corresponds to TRBD1 (5 bases). Looked up from germline, CDR1 is MNHNS and CDR2 is SASEGT. CDR3 size: 16 residues. V gave up 5 bases and J gave up 6 bases, with 22 bases separating them. CDR3 nucleotides: TGTGCCAGCAGTCCCATCAAGCTCGGGATGGGGCATGGCTACACCTTC. It translates to CASSPIKLGMGHGYTF.

A few counts support this clonotype. This chain links TRBV9 with TRBJ1-5; maybe TRBD1 (6 bases). Germline V lookup: CDR1 SGDLS, CDR2 YYNGEE. V lost 2 bases and J lost 6, with 12 bases in between. This CDR3 contains 14 residues. The CDR3 reads CASSVTGGTQPQHF. The CDR3 DNA follows: TGTGCCAGCAGCGTGACAGGAGGCACTCAGCCCCAGCATTTT.